Shown below are 21 T cell receptor beta chains from a single sample sequenced in a study of cytomegalovirus exposure and HLA in healthy donors (dated by TCRdb to 2016 to 2017). Libraries were built with the immunoSEQ multiplex PCR assay. A mixture of 60 forward primers for TCR Vbeta segments and 13 reverse primers for TCR Jbeta segments was used in the multiplex PCR. In its TCRdb copy, this immuneACCESS table keeps in-frame sequences only and misses some clones. Where compared with another copy, unresolved V genes explain less than half of these, and the others have no known cause. This sample holds some 180,000 clones; roughly 80% were observed only once. The ten biggest clones cover 1.3% to 1.5% of the sample. Sequenced sample: PBMCs. All receptors come from a girl under 18 in good health and CMV-seropositive.

The chain links TRBV11-3 to TRBJ2-7; 8 bases agree with TRBD1. The CDR3 has 15 amino acids. Unmatched junction bases numbered 5, after V lost 2 bases and J lost 2 bases. Germline V gives CDR1 SGHNT, CDR2 YENEEA. The CDR3 nucleotides read TGTGCCAGCAGCTTATTCGCAGGGGGCGCCTACGAGCAGTACTTC. Residues: CASSLFAGGAYEQYF. Variable domain in full (rest from reference TRBV11-3 and TRBJ2-7): EAGVVQSPRYKIIEKKQPVAFWCNPISGHNTLYWYLQNLGQGPELLIRYENEEAVDDSQLPKDRFSAERLKGVDSTLKIQPAELGDSAVYLCASSLFAGGAYEQYFGPGTRLTVT.

The chain has TRBV2 and TRBJ2-7; a weak D match, TRBD2 (5 bases). CDR3 length: 15 amino acids. CDR1 SNHLY and CDR2 FYNNEI come from the germline V gene. Trimming shortened V by 7 bases and J by 3 bases, and 19 bases separated the two germline ends. CDR3 sequence reads: CASTNNRVRDYEQYF. The CDR3 coding sequence is TGTGCCAGCACCAACAATAGGGTGAGGGACTACGAGCAGTACTTC.

The V call is TRBV25-1, the J call TRBJ2-3, with D possibly matching TRBD1 (6 bases). V dropped 0 bases and J dropped 2 bases, with 9 bases sitting between them. The CDR3 runs 15 residues. Germline V lookup: CDR1 MGHDK, CDR2 SYGVNS. The CDR3 spells CASSEYRTVTDTQYF. DNA of the CDR3: TGTGCCAGCAGTGAATATAGGACAGTCACAGATACGCAGTATTTT.

The chain couples TRBV27 to TRBJ2-7; D remains unclear. Germline V gene data show CDR1 as MNHEY and CDR2 as SMNVEV (reference sequence). The V end was cut by 4 bases, the J end by 4 bases, with 5 bases between. This CDR3 spans 11 amino acids. The CDR3 protein is CASSSVYEQYF. The CDR3 DNA follows: TGTGCCAGCAGTTCTGTATACGAGCAGTACTTC.

The chain is built from TRBV25-1 and TRBJ1-4; unclear D gene. V was trimmed by 5 bases and J by 8 bases, leaving 18 bases between them. There are 15 residues in the CDR3. Germline assignment: CDR1 MGHDK and CDR2 SYGVNS. CDR3 in amino acids: CASSPPWGRGEKLFF. DNA for the CDR3: TGTGCCAGCAGTCCTCCCTGGGGTAGAGGGGAAAAACTGTTTTTT.

V gene TRBV5-1 combines with J gene TRBJ2-1; D possibly corresponds to TRBD2 (6 bases). CDR3 size: 15 residues. The ends were cut back, 1 base at V and 8 bases at J, with 16 bases in the middle. In germline, CDR1 is SGHRS, CDR2 YFSETQ. CDR3 in DNA: TGCGCCAGCAGCTTGCCAGCGGGTGGTCTGGATGAGCAGTTCTTC. It encodes CASSLPAGGLDEQFF. Full variable domain (outside the CDR3, taken from reference TRBV5-1 and TRBJ2-1): KAGVTQTPRYLIKTRGQQVTLSCSPISGHRSVSWYQQTPGQGLQFLFEYFSETQRNKGNFPGRFSGRQFSNSRSEMNVSTLELGDSALYLCASSLPAGGLDEQFFGPGTRLTVL.

This clone has only a few counts. The CDR3 reads CASSPPTSRDIQYF. CDR3 sequence (DNA): TGTGCCAGCTCACCGCCGACTAGCAGGGACATTCAGTACTTC. This sequence joins TRBV18 and TRBJ2-4, with TRBD2 matching 7 bases. The length of the CDR3 is 14 residues. Losses at the gene ends were 3 bases for V and 8 bases for J; bases not matched to a gene: 7. CDR1 is KGHSH, CDR2 LQKENI, per germline.

V and J are TRBV29-1 and TRBJ2-7; no firm D call. Trimming took 1 base from V and 2 from J, leaving 9 bases between them. The length of the CDR3 is 13 residues. Germline lookup yields CDR1 SQVTM and CDR2 ANQGSEA. The CDR3 bases are TGCAGCGTTGAAGTTGTCCTAACCTACGAGCAGTACTTC. Its protein product is CSVEVVLTYEQYF.

The rearrangement uses TRBV19 and TRBJ2-1, with 10 bases that match TRBD2. Germline-derived CDR1 and CDR2 are LNHDA and SQIVND (reference sequence). The length of the CDR3 is 15 residues. With 6 bases clipped from V and 3 bases from J, the junction kept 5 bases outside the gene matches. The CDR3: CASSPSGSGYNEQFF. The CDR3 region has the DNA TGTGCCAGTAGCCCTAGCGGGAGTGGCTACAATGAGCAGTTCTTC.

This clone turned up a few times. J is TRBJ1-1 and V is TRBV5-1; 8 bases agree with TRBD1. CDR3 length equals 14 residues. The V gene end was trimmed by 5 bases and the J gene end by 5 bases; junction bases not matched to a gene: 8. Per the germline V gene, CDR1 is SGHRS and CDR2 is YFSETQ. The CDR3 loop reads CASRYDRGRTEAFF. The CDR3 DNA sequence: TGCGCCAGCAGATACGACAGGGGTAGGACTGAAGCTTTCTTT.

V gene TRBV6-5 combines with J gene TRBJ2-2; D gene ambiguous. The V end was cut by 4 bases, the J end by 3 bases, with 9 bases between. The V gene's germline CDR1 is MNHEY and CDR2 SVGAGI. This CDR3 region has 14 residues. CDR3 sequence: CASSFNGYTGELFF. The CDR3 DNA reads as TGTGCCAGCAGTTTCAACGGTTACACCGGGGAGCTGTTTTTT.

Points on this clone: This sample also contains other DNA sequences that code for the same CDR3. The genes are TRBV5-1 and TRBJ2-7; D unclear. The CDR3 has 13 residues. Trimming stripped 0 bases from V and 0 bases from J, with 4 bases between. Per the germline V gene, CDR1 is SGHRS and CDR2 is YFSETQ. CDR3 amino acids: CASSLAGSYEQYF. The CDR3 DNA sequence: TGCGCCAGCAGCTTGGCGGGCTCCTACGAGCAGTACTTC.

This clone was seen many times. V gene TRBV5-1 combines with J gene TRBJ2-7; D not certain. Looked up from germline, CDR1 is SGHRS and CDR2 is YFSETQ. The CDR3 contains 12 residues. V lost 2 bases and J 6 bases, leaving 9 bases between the germline ends. CDR3 loop: CASSFSPSEQYF. The CDR3 DNA follows: TGCGCCAGCAGCTTTAGTCCCTCCGAGCAGTACTTC. Full variable domain (outside the CDR3, taken from reference TRBV5-1 and TRBJ2-7): KAGVTQTPRYLIKTRGQQVTLSCSPISGHRSVSWYQQTPGQGLQFLFEYFSETQRNKGNFPGRFSGRQFSNSRSEMNVSTLELGDSALYLCASSFSPSEQYFGPGTRLTVT.

The chain uses TRBV7-6 and TRBJ1-5; D gene uncertain. The length of the CDR3 is 13 residues. Trimming took off 5 bases at V and 3 bases at J, with 8 bases between the two ends. Per germline, CDR1 SGHVS and CDR2 FNYEAQ. The chain's CDR3 is CASSAEANQPQHF. The CDR3 DNA sequence: TGTGCCAGCAGCGCAGAGGCCAATCAGCCCCAGCATTTT.

The chain combines TRBV19 with TRBJ2-1, with D tentatively TRBD2 (6 bases). The CDR3 contains 14 residues. Germline V lookup: CDR1 LNHDA, CDR2 SQIVND (reference sequence). The V gene lost 6 bases and the J gene lost 1 base, with 10 bases spanning the gap. Here the CDR3 DNA reads TGTGCCAGTAGATCGGGAGAATCCTACAATGAGCAGTTCTTC. Translation: CASRSGESYNEQFF.

This clone appeared once. CDR3 nucleotide sequence: TGTGCCAGCAGCCCGACACGAAACACTGAAGCTTTCTTT. Translating gives CASSPTRNTEAFF. The chain combines TRBV7-2 with TRBJ1-1, with D unclear. Trimming took off 5 bases at V and 2 bases at J, with 9 bases between the two ends. This CDR3 has 13 amino acids. The germline V gene encodes CDR1 SGHTA and CDR2 FQGNSA.

V usage is TRBV5-1 and J usage is TRBJ2-5; D not certain. Looked up from germline, CDR1 is SGHRS and CDR2 is YFSETQ. CDR3 length equals 16 residues. Trimming stripped 5 bases from V and 2 bases from J, with 19 bases between. CDR3 DNA: TGCGCCAGCAGTCTTCATACACAGCCAGTACAAGAGACCCAGTACTTC. Translation: CASSLHTQPVQETQYF.

This clone was counted once. The J gene is TRBJ2-7, the V gene TRBV5-1, with 8 bases that match TRBD1. V lost 0 bases and J lost 2; bases outside the gene matches: 4. Germline V CDR1 and CDR2: SGHRS, YFSETQ. The CDR3 is 15 residues long. This CDR3 is CASSLGQGPAYEQYF. The CDR3 coding sequence is TGCGCCAGCAGCTTGGGACAGGGGCCCGCCTACGAGCAGTACTTC.

The gene calls are TRBV2 and TRBJ2-6; D remains ambiguous. The CDR3 consists of 14 residues. With 6 bases removed from V and 2 bases from J, the gap between germline ends came to 8 bases. The V gene's germline CDR1 is SNHLY and CDR2 FYNNEI. The CDR3 DNA follows: TGTGCCAGCAGCCGTCAGGCTGGGGCCAACGTCCTGACTTTC. It codes for CASSRQAGANVLTF.

The V call is TRBV27, the J call TRBJ2-3, with TRBD2 matching over 7 bases. V lost 5 bases to trimming and J lost 2 bases; unmatched junction nucleotides: 16. CDR1 is MNHEY and CDR2 is SMNVEV in the germline V gene (reference sequence). The CDR3 has 18 amino acids. CDR3 residues: CASSPHLSTSRYTDTQYF. The CDR3 region has the DNA TGTGCCAGCAGTCCGCATCTATCGACTAGCAGGTACACAGATACGCAGTATTTT.

J is TRBJ2-1 and V is TRBV13; 8 nucleotides agree with TRBD1. There are 18 residues in the CDR3. V trimming: 5 bases; J trimming: 2 bases; junction bases outside the gene matches: 14. Germline V gene lookup returns CDR1 PRHDT and CDR2 FYEKMQ (reference sequence). The CDR3 bases are TGTGCCAGCAGCCCATCACCGGCCGAGGGACAGGCCTACAATGAGCAGTTCTTC. The encoded protein is CASSPSPAEGQAYNEQFF.